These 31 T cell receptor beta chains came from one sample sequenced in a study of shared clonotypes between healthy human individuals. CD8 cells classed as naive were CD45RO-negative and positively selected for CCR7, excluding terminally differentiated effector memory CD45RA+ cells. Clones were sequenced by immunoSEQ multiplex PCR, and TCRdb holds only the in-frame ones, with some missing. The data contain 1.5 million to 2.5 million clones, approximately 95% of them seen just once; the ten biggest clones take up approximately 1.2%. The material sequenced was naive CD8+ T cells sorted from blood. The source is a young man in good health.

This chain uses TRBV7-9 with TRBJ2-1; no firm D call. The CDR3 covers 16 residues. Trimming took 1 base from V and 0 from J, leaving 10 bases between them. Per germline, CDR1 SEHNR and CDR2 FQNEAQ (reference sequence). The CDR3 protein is CASSLGGHYSYNEQFF. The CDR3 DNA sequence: TGTGCCAGCAGCTTAGGAGGTCATTACTCCTACAATGAGCAGTTCTTC.

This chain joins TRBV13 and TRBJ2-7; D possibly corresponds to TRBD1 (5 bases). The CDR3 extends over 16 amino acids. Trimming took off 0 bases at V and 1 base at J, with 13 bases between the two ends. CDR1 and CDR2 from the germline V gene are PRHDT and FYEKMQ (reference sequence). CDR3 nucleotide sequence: TGTGCCAGCAGCTTAGGTTCAGACAGTCCGTCCTACGAGCAGTACTTC. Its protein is CASSLGSDSPSYEQYF.

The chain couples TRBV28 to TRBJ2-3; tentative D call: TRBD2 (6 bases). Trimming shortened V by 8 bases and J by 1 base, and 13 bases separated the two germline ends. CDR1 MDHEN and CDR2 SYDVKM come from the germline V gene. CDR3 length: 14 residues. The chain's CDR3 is CASQEGPRTDTQYF. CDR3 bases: TGTGCCAGCCAGGAGGGGCCCCGCACAGATACGCAGTATTTT.

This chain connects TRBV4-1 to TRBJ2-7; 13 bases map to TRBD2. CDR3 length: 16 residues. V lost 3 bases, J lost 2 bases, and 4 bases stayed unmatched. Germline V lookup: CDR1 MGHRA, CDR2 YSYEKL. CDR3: CASSHGTSGAAYEQYF. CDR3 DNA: TGCGCCAGCAGCCACGGGACTAGCGGGGCCGCCTACGAGCAGTACTTC.

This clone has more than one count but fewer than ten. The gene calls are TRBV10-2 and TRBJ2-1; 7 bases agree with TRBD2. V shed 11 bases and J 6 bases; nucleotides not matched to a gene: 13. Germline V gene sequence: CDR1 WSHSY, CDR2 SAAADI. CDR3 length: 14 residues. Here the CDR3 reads CAVLRDYLRNEQFF. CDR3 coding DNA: TGCGCCGTCCTAAGGGACTACCTTCGCAATGAGCAGTTCTTC.

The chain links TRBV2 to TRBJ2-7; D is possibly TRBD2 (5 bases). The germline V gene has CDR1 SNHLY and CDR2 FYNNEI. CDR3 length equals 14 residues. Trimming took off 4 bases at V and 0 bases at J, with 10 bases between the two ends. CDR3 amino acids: CASSVTGNSYEQYF. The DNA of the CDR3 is TGTGCCAGCAGTGTTACGGGGAACTCCTACGAGCAGTACTTC.

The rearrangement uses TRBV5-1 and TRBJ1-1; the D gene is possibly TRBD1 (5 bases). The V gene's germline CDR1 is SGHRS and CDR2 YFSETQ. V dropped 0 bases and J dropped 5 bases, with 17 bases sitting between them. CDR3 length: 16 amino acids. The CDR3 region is CASSLALDSGGTEAFF. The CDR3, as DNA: TGCGCCAGCAGCTTGGCCCTTGACAGTGGAGGGACTGAAGCTTTCTTT.

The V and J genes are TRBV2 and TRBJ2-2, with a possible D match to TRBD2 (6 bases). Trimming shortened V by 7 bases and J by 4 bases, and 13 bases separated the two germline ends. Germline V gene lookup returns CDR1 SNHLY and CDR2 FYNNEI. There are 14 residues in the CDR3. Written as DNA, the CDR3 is TGTGCCAGCATCACGGGAGAGGCCACCGGGGAGCTGTTTTTT. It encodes CASITGEATGELFF.

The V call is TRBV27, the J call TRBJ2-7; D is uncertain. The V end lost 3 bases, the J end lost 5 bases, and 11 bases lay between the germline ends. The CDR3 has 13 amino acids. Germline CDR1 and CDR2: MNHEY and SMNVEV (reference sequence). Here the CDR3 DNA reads TGTGCCAGCAGTTTCTACCCAGCAGACGAGCAGTACTTC. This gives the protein CASSFYPADEQYF.

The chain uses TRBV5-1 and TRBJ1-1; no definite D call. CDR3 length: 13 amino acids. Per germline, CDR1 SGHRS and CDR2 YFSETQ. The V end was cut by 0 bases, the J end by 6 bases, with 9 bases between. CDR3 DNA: TGCGCCAGCAGCTTGGCTGAGGGCGCTGAAGCTTTCTTT. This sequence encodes CASSLAEGAEAFF.

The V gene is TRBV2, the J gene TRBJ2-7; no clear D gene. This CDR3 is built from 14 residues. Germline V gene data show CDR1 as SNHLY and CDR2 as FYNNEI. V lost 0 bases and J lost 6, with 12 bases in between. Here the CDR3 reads CASSEADLTGEQYF. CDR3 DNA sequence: TGTGCCAGCAGTGAAGCGGACCTAACCGGCGAGCAGTACTTC.

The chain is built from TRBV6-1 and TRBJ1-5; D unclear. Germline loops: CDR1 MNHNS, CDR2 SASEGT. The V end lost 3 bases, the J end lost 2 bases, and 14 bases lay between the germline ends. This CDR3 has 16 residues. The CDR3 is CASSDGGGLGNQPQHF. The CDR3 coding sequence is TGTGCCAGCAGTGACGGAGGAGGGTTGGGCAATCAGCCCCAGCATTTT.

The CDR3 bases are TGTGCCAGCAGCTTAGCCTACCTGGACGGGGATACGCAGTATTTT. Amino acid sequence: CASSLAYLDGDTQYF. The V and J genes are TRBV7-9 and TRBJ2-3; D ambiguous. Germline V CDR1 and CDR2: SEHNR, FQNEAQ (reference sequence). Trimming took off 0 bases at V and 6 bases at J, with 13 bases between the two ends. The CDR3 has 15 amino acids.

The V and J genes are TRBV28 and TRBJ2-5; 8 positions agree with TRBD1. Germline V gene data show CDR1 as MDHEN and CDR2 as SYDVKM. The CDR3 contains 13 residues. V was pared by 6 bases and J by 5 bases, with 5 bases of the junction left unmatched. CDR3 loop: CASSRRDRETQYF. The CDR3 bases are TGTGCCAGCAGCCGTAGGGACAGGGAGACCCAGTACTTC.

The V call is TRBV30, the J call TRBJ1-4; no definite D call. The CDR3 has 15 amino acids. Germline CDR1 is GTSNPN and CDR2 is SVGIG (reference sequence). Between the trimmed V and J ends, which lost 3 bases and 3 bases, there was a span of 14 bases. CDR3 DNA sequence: TGTGCCTGGAGCCACACCCCGGGGTCTAATGAAAAACTGTTTTTT. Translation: CAWSHTPGSNEKLFF.

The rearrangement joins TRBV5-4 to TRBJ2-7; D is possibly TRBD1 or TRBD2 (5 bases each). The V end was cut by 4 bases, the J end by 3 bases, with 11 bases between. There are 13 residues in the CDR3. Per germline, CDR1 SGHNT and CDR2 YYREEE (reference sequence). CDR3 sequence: CASSRGVDYEQYF. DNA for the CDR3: TGTGCCAGCAGCCGAGGGGTCGACTACGAGCAGTACTTC.

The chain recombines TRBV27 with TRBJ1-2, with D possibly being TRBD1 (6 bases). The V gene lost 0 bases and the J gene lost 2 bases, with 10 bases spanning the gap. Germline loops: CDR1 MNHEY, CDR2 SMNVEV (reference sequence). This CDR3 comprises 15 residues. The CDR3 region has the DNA TGTGCCAGCAGTTTATCAGGGGGAGGGAACTATGGCTACACCTTC. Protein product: CASSLSGGGNYGYTF.

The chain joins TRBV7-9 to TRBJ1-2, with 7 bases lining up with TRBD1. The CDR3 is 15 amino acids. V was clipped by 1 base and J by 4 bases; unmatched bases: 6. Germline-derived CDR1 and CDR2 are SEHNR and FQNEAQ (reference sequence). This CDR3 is CASSLDGTESYGYTF. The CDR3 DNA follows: TGTGCCAGCAGCTTAGACGGGACAGAAAGCTATGGCTACACCTTC.

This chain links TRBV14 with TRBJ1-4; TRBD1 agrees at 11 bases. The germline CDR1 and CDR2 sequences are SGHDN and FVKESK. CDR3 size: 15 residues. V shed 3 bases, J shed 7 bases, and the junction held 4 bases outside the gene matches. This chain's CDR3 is CASSHPGTGGEKLFF. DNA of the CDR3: TGTGCCAGCAGCCATCCCGGGACAGGGGGTGAAAAACTGTTTTTT.

CDR3 protein: CASSPSGGLAGEAYNEQFF. As DNA, the CDR3 is TGCGCCAGCAGCCCTTCGGGGGGACTAGCGGGAGAGGCCTACAATGAGCAGTTCTTC. The gene calls are TRBV5-1 and TRBJ2-1; 14 bases fit TRBD2. The CDR3 is 19 residues long. Germline V lookup: CDR1 SGHRS, CDR2 YFSETQ. V was pared by 4 bases and J by 2 bases, with 11 bases of the junction left unmatched.

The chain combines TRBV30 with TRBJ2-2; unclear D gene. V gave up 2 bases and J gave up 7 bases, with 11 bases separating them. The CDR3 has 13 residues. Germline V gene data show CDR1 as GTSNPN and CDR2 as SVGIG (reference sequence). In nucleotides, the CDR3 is TGTGCCTGGAGTCTCGGACCCAACGGGGAGCTGTTTTTT. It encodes CAWSLGPNGELFF.

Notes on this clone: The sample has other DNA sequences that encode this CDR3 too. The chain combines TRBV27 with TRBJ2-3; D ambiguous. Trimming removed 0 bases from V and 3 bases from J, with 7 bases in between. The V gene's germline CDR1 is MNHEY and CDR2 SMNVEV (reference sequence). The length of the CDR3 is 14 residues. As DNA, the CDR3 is TGTGCCAGCAGTTTATCGATTGGGACAGATACGCAGTATTTT. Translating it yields CASSLSIGTDTQYF.

The CDR3 DNA follows: TGTGCCAGCAGCTTGGTAACAGGACATCCTAGCACAGATACGCAGTATTTT. It yields the protein CASSLVTGHPSTDTQYF. The rearrangement uses TRBV5-5 and TRBJ2-3; TRBD1 is a possible D gene (5 bases). Germline CDR1 and CDR2: SGHKS and YYEKEE (reference sequence). This CDR3 contains 17 residues. The ends were cut back, 0 bases at V and 0 bases at J, with 14 bases in the middle.

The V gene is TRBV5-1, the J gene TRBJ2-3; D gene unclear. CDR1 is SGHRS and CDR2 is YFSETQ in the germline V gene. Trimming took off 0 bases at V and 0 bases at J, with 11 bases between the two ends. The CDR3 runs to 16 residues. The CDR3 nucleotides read TGCGCCAGCAGCTTGGGGGTGGGCCCAAGCACAGATACGCAGTATTTT. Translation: CASSLGVGPSTDTQYF.

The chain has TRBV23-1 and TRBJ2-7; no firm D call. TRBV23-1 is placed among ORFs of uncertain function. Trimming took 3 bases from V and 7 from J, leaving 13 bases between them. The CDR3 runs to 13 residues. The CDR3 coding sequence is TGCGCCAGCAGTCATCCCGACACTGGGGAGCAGTACTTC. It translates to CASSHPDTGEQYF.

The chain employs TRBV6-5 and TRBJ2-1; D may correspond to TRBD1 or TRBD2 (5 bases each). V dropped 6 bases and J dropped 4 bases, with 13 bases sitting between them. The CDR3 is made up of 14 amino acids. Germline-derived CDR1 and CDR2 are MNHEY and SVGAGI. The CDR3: CASSSGTDYNEQFF. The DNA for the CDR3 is TGTGCCAGCAGCTCAGGGACGGATTACAATGAGCAGTTCTTC.

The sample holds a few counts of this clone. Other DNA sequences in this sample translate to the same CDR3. CDR3 residues: CASSVETQYF. The CDR3 bases are TGTGCCAGCAGTGTGGAGACCCAGTACTTC. The V call is TRBV6-1, the J call TRBJ2-5; no firm D call. This CDR3 region has 10 residues. The germline V gene encodes CDR1 MNHNS and CDR2 SASEGT. V shed 4 bases and J shed 5 bases, with 2 bases lying between them.

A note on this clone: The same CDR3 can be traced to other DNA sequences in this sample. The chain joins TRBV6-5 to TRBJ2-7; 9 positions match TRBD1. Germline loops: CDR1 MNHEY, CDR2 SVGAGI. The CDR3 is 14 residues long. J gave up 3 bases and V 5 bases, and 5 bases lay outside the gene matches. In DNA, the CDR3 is TGTGCCAGCAGTCCGGGACAGGGAGGCTACGAGCAGTACTTC. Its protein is CASSPGQGGYEQYF.

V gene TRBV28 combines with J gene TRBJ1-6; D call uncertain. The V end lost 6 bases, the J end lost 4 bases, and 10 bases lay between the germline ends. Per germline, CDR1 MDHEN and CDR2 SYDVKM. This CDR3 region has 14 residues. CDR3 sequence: CASSSRVYNSPLHF. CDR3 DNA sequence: TGTGCCAGCAGCTCCAGAGTATATAATTCACCCCTCCACTTT.

CDR3 in amino acids: CASSLAGFGDPTNEQYF. CDR3 in DNA: TGTGCCAGCAGCTTGGCAGGTTTCGGGGACCCTACCAACGAGCAGTACTTC. This chain connects TRBV5-4 to TRBJ2-7, with D perhaps being TRBD1 or TRBD2 (5 bases each). The V and J ends lost 0 bases and 5 bases respectively, with 21 bases between them. This CDR3 is 17 amino acids long. From germline, CDR1 is SGHNT and CDR2 YYREEE (reference sequence).

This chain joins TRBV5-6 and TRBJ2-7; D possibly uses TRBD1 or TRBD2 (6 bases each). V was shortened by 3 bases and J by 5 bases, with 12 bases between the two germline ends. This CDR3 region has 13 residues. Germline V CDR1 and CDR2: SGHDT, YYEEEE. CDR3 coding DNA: TGTGCCAGCAGCTCGGGGGCTGTAGACGAGCAGTACTTC. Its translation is CASSSGAVDEQYF.